This is a list of T cell receptor beta chains from one sample in a study of shared clonotypes between healthy human individuals. Repertoires were generated with immunoSEQ multiplex PCR, while TCRdb's copy carries only in-frame clones and drops some. The profile shows under 1,900,000 clones, around 98.5% of them singletons. The source material was naive CD4+ T cells sorted from blood. Receptor source: a man under 40 in good health. Each CDR3 is given with its conserved first and last residue. Each record gives: V gene, D gene, J gene, CDR3 protein, CDR3 DNA. The D gene is left open where the match is weak.

TRBV6-5,.,TRBJ2-2,CASRPGTPSGELFF,TGTGCCAGCAGACCCGGGACTCCCTCCGGGGAGCTGTTTTTT
TRBV11-2,.,TRBJ2-7,CASSLLVAGEQYF,TGTGCCAGCAGCTTACTGGTAGCTGGCGAGCAGTACTTC
TRBV28,.,TRBJ2-5,CASSLWFGGARETQYF,TGTGCCAGCAGTTTATGGTTTGGGGGGGCGAGGGAGACCCAGTACTTC
TRBV10-1,TRBD2,TRBJ2-3,CASSFGLAGVRDTQYF,TGCGCCAGCAGTTTTGGACTAGCGGGAGTTAGAGATACGCAGTATTTT
TRBV6-1,TRBD1,TRBJ2-7,CASSVGTGNYEQYF,TGTGCCAGCAGTGTAGGGACAGGGAATTACGAGCAGTACTTC
TRBV5-1,TRBD1,TRBJ2-6,CASSGQALLFSGANVLTF,TGCGCCAGCAGCGGACAGGCTCTCCTCTTCTCCGGGGCCAACGTCCTGACTTTC
TRBV28,.,TRBJ1-2,CASSWGEGGYTF,TGTGCCAGCAGTTGGGGGGAAGGCGGCTACACCTTC
TRBV7-2,TRBD2,TRBJ2-7,CASSLEGTSGSYEQYF,TGTGCCAGCAGCTTAGAGGGGACTAGCGGCTCCTACGAGCAGTACTTC
TRBV7-8,.,TRBJ1-3,CASSLKSLGFGNTIYF,TGTGCCAGCAGCTTAAAATCACTAGGTTTTGGAAACACCATATATTTT
TRBV19,.,TRBJ1-4,CASSMVRGLREKLFF,TGTGCCAGTAGTATGGTCCGCGGTTTGCGGGAAAAACTGTTTTTT
TRBV10-1,TRBD2,TRBJ2-7,CASSERAGITYEQYF,TGCGCCAGCAGTGAGAGAGCGGGAATCACCTACGAGCAGTACTTC
TRBV25-1,.,TRBJ1-1,CASSDMPGIGAFF,TGTGCCAGCAGTGACATGCCAGGAATAGGGGCTTTCTTT
TRBV5-5,TRBD2,TRBJ2-1,CASSTTLAGGPLGEQFF,TGTGCCAGCAGCACAACACTAGCGGGAGGGCCGCTTGGTGAGCAGTTCTTC
TRBV10-1,.,TRBJ2-5,CASSDFGAGGKETQYF,TGCGCCAGCAGTGACTTCGGTGCAGGGGGGAAAGAGACCCAGTACTTC
TRBV19,.,TRBJ2-3,CASSIGPTDTQYF,TGTGCCAGTAGTATAGGGCCCACAGATACGCAGTATTTT
TRBV9,TRBD2,TRBJ2-3,CASSVGRGTSGTDTQYF,TGTGCCAGCAGCGTAGGAAGGGGGACTAGCGGCACAGATACGCAGTATTTT
TRBV2,TRBD2,TRBJ2-1,CASSVAGGSYNEQFF,TGTGCCAGCAGTGTGGCGGGAGGTTCGTACAATGAGCAGTTCTTC
TRBV25-1,TRBD1,TRBJ1-1,CASSGPGQGRAEAFF,TGTGCCAGCAGTGGACCGGGACAGGGTAGGGCTGAAGCTTTCTTT
TRBV18,.,TRBJ2-7,CASSPTTYEQYF,TGTGCCAGCTCTCCCACTACTTATGAGCAGTACTTC
TRBV18,.,TRBJ2-7,CASSPSRWGSDEQYF,TGTGCCAGCTCGCCTTCCCGGTGGGGCTCCGACGAGCAGTACTTC
TRBV7-3,.,TRBJ2-3,CASSLQALHTDTQYF,TGTGCCAGCAGCTTACAGGCTCTTCACACAGATACGCAGTATTTT
TRBV5-1,TRBD1,TRBJ2-5,CASSLGGQGRGQETQYF,TGCGCCAGCAGCTTGGGGGGACAGGGGAGAGGGCAAGAGACCCAGTACTTC